This T cell receptor beta chain was recovered during a study of cytomegalovirus exposure and HLA in healthy donors. The germline gives CDR1 GTSNPN, CDR2 SVGIG (reference sequence). CDR3 length: 13 amino acids. V shed 4 bases and J shed 5 bases, with 11 bases lying between them. A multiplex PCR was run with 60 Vbeta primers and 13 Jbeta primers. Here immunoSEQ multiplex PCR was the method, and the copy in TCRdb shows in-frame clones only, minus some. The table shows some 150,000 clones, with around 77% occurring only once. The V gene is TRBV30, the J gene TRBJ1-4; D is uncertain. This TCR was recovered from a man between 25 and 39 years old in good health and CMV-seropositive. The sequenced sample was PBMCs. The DNA for the CDR3 is TGTGCCTGGACCCGAGGCGCAAATGAAAAACTGTTTTTT. This codes for CAWTRGANEKLFF.